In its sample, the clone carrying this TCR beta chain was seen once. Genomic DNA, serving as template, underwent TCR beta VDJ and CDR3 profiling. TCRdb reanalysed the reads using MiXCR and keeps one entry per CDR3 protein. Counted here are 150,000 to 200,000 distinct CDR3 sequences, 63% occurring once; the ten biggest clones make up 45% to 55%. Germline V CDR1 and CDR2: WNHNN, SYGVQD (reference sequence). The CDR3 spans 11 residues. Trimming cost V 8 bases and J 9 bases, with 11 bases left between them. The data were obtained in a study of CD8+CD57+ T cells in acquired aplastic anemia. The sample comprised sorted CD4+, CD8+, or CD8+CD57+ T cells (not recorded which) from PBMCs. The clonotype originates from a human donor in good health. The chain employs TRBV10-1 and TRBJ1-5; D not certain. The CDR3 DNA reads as TGCGCCAGCGCGGATACGGGGCCCCAGCATTTT. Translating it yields CASADTGPQHF.